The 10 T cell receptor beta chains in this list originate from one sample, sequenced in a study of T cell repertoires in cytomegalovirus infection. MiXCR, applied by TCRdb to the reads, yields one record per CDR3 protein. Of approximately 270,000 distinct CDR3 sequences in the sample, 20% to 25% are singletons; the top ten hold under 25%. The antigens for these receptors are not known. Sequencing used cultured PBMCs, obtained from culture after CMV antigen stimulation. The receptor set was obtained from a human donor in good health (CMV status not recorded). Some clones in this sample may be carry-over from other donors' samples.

The CDR3 loop reads CASSQGFWSHGYTF. CDR3 DNA sequence: TGCGCCAGCAGCCAAGGGTTTTGGTCCCATGGCTACACCTTC. The rearrangement uses TRBV4-1 and TRBJ1-2, with D uncertain. This CDR3 is built from 14 residues. Looked up from germline, CDR1 is MGHRA and CDR2 is YSYEKL. With 1 base removed from V and 6 bases from J, the gap between germline ends came to 12 bases.

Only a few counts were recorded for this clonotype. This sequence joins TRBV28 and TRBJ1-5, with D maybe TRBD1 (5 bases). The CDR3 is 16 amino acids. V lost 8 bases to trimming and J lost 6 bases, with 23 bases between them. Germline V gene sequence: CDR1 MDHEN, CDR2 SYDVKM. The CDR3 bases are TGTGCCAGCTCCGTCCCCGGGCCCGGCGGGGGTCAGCCCCAGCATTTT. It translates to CASSVPGPGGGQPQHF. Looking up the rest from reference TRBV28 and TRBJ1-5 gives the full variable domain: DVKVTQSSRYLVKRTGEKVFLECVQDMDHENMFWYRQDPGLGLRLIYFSYDVKMKEKGDIPEGYSVSREKKERFSLILESASTNQTSMYLCASSVPGPGGGQPQHFGDGTRLSIL.

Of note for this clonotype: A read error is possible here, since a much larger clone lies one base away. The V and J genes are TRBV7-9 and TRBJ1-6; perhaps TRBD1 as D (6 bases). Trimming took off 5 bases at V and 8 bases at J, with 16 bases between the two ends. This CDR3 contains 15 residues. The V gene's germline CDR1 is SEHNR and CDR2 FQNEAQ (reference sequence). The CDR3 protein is CASSRKTRGDSPLHF. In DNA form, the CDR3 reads TGTGCCAGCAGCCGAAAGACAAGGGGGGATTCACCCCTCCACTTT.

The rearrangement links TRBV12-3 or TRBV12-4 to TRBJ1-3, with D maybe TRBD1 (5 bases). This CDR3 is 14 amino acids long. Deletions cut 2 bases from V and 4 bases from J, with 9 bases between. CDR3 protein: CASSLLGTGNTIYF. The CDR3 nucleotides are TGTGCCAGCAGTTTATTGGGGACCGGAAACACCATATATTTT.

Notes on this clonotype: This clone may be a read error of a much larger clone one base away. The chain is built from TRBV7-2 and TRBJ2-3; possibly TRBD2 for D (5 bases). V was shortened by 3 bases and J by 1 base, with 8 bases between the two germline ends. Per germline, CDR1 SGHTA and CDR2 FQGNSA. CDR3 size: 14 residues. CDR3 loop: CASSLWRGTDTQYF. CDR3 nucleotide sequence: TGTGCCAGCAGCTTGTGGCGGGGCACAGATACGCAGTATTTT.

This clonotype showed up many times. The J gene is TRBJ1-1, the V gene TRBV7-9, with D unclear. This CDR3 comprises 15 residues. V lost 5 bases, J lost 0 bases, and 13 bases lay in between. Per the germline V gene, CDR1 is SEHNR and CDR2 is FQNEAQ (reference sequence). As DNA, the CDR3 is TGTGCCAGCAGCCCCCGGGGAGGTTTGAACACTGAAGCTTTCTTT. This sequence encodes CASSPRGGLNTEAFF.

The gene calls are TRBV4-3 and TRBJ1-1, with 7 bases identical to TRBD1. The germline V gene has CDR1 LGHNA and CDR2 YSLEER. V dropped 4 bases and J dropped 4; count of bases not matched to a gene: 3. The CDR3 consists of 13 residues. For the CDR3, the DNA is TGCGCCAGCAGCCGACAGGGCATCACTGAAGCTTTCTTT. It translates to CASSRQGITEAFF.

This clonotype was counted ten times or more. DNA for the CDR3: TGTGCCAGCAGCTTAGTGAATCCGGGGCTAGCGGGAGGCAGCTACGAGCAGTACGTC. It translates to CASSLVNPGLAGGSYEQYV. V gene TRBV7-4 combines with J gene TRBJ2-7, with 11 bases fitting TRBD2. The germline CDR1 and CDR2 sequences are SGHVT and SQSDAQ. J gave up 3 bases and V 1 base, and 14 bases lay outside the gene matches. This CDR3 comprises 19 residues.

CDR3 nucleotide sequence: TGTGCCAGCAGCTTCAACAGGGCGGATTCACCCCTCCACTTT. Translating gives CASSFNRADSPLHF. The chain is built from TRBV5-5 and TRBJ1-6; weak D call: TRBD1 (6 bases). The germline V gene encodes CDR1 SGHKS and CDR2 YYEKEE (reference sequence). The V end was cut by 2 bases, the J end by 8 bases, with 11 bases between. The CDR3 has 14 amino acids.

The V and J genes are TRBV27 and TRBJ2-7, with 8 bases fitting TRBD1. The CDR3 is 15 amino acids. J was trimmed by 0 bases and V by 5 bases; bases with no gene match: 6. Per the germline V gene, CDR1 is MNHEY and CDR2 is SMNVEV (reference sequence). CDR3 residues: CASSRTGQASYEQYF. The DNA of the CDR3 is TGTGCCAGCAGTAGAACGGGACAGGCCTCCTACGAGCAGTACTTC.